These 11 T cell receptor beta chains originate from one sample sequenced in a study of T-cell reconstitution after alpha-beta-depleted transplantation in children (dated by TCRdb to between 2015 and 2016). Library creation used PCR. The run used an Illumina HiSeq 2500. Molecular barcoding was employed in the preparation of TCR libraries, with unique molecular identifiers being used to normalize TCRbeta repertoire quantification. TCRdb redid the processing of the public reads, applying fastp at Q25 and MiXCR, and retained in-frame beta chains. Every entry covers one CDR3 protein and lists the most common genes and DNA from its rows. This sample holds some 200,000 distinct CDR3 sequences; approximately 6.3% were observed only once. The top ten constitute just over 5.5% of the sample. This sample's treatment or condition label indicates: allogeneic hematopoietic cell transplantation with graft depleted of TCRalphabeta T cells and CD19 B cells.

The source was PBMCs, collected before TCRalphabeta/CD19-depleted stem cell transplant. Every receptor here comes from a boy between 2 and 15 years old with acute lymphoblastic leukemia, due to receive a stem cell transplant.

This clonotype has a handful of counts. The V and J genes are TRBV4-2 and TRBJ2-3; TRBD1 agrees at 8 bases. Germline V gene lookup returns CDR1 LGHNA and CDR2 YNFKEQ. This CDR3 has 16 residues. V gave up 4 bases and J gave up 3 bases; unmatched junction bases: 9. The CDR3 loop reads CASSLAGGGKTDTQYF. In nucleotides, the CDR3 is TGTGCCAGCAGCCTGGCAGGGGGCGGAAAGACAGATACGCAGTATTTT.

This clonotype occurred many times. This chain links TRBV14 with TRBJ2-7; TRBD1 matches at 8 bases. The V segment lost 3 bases and the J segment 6 bases; nucleotides outside the gene matches: 10. There are 15 residues in the CDR3. The germline gives CDR1 SGHDN, CDR2 FVKESK. The CDR3 sequence: CASSQGYGQGREQYF. For the CDR3, the DNA is TGTGCCAGCAGCCAGGGATACGGACAGGGCCGCGAGCAGTACTTC.

This clonotype has just a few counts. The chain carries TRBV4-3 and TRBJ1-2, with D hard to call. Germline V CDR1 and CDR2: LGHNA, YSLEER. CDR3 length: 13 residues. The ends were cut back, 3 bases at V and 4 bases at J, with 9 bases in the middle. The CDR3 loop reads CASSQAATYGYTF. In DNA form, the CDR3 reads TGCGCCAGCAGCCAGGCAGCGACCTATGGCTACACCTTC.

This clonotype has at least ten counts. The chain has TRBV7-9 and TRBJ2-7; the D is unclear. Germline-derived CDR1 and CDR2 are SEHNR and FQNEAQ (reference sequence). Deletions cut 3 bases from V and 2 bases from J, with 8 bases between. This CDR3 region has 13 residues. CDR3 coding DNA: TGTGCCAGCAGCTTGGCCTATCCCTACGAGCAGTACTTC. This gives the protein CASSLAYPYEQYF.

The V call is TRBV20-1, the J call TRBJ1-5; D is ambiguous. CDR3 length equals 12 residues. Germline V gene data show CDR1 as DFQATT and CDR2 as SNEGSKA (reference sequence). The V end lost 5 bases, the J end lost 4 bases, and 9 bases lay between the germline ends. For the CDR3, the DNA is TGCAGTGCTCCCAGGCCAAATCAGCCCCAGCATTTT. Protein: CSAPRPNQPQHF.

There are a few counts of this clonotype. The genes are TRBV5-5 and TRBJ2-7, with 10 bases identical to TRBD2. The CDR3 is 14 amino acids. V lost 3 bases to trimming and J lost 2 bases; unmatched junction nucleotides: 2. CDR1 SGHKS and CDR2 YYEKEE come from the germline V gene (reference sequence). CDR3 bases: TGTGCCAGCAGCTGGACTAGCGGTACCTACGAGCAGTACTTC. Translating gives CASSWTSGTYEQYF.

This clonotype has a count of ten or more. The CDR3 region is CSAREGGKAGELFF. The CDR3 coding sequence is TGCAGTGCCCGAGAGGGGGGCAAAGCCGGGGAGCTGTTTTTT. The J gene is TRBJ2-2, the V gene TRBV20-1, with D tentatively TRBD1 or TRBD2 (6 bases each). The ends were cut back, 6 bases at V and 6 bases at J, with 17 bases in the middle. CDR1 DFQATT and CDR2 SNEGSKA come from the germline V gene (reference sequence). CDR3 length: 14 amino acids.

The chain has TRBV12-3 or TRBV12-4 and TRBJ1-2; TRBD1 might be the D (5 bases). Trimming took 1 base from V and 4 from J, leaving 7 bases between them. CDR3 length: 13 residues. The CDR3 nucleotides are TGTGCCAGCAGTTTAGGGGGGACCTATGGCTACACCTTC. Translation: CASSLGGTYGYTF.

Ten or more counts support this clonotype. The chain employs TRBV5-1 and TRBJ2-1; TRBD1 might be the D (6 bases). This CDR3 has 15 residues. Germline loops: CDR1 SGHRS, CDR2 YFSETQ. The V end was cut by 0 bases, the J end by 2 bases, with 9 bases between. The CDR3 nucleotides are TGCGCCAGCAGCTTGGGGCAGGGGACCTACAATGAGCAGTTCTTC. It codes for CASSLGQGTYNEQFF.

A remark on this clonotype: Compared with germline, one end of the junction differs, possibly owing to a read error. The chain has TRBV20-1 and TRBJ2-1; D is perhaps TRBD1 (5 bases). The germline gives CDR1 DFQATT, CDR2 SNEGSKA (reference sequence). The CDR3 extends over 16 amino acids. The CDR3 protein is CCASTGPGLSYNEQFF. In DNA, the CDR3 is TGCTGTGCTAGTACCGGTCCAGGGTTATCCTACAATGAGCAGTTCTTC.

Only a few counts were recorded for this clonotype. This chain links TRBV5-8 with TRBJ1-2; tentative D call: TRBD1 (5 bases). This CDR3 has 15 residues. The germline V gene has CDR1 SGHTS and CDR2 YDEGEE. V lost 0 bases, J lost 2 bases, and 11 bases lay in between. The CDR3 sequence is CASSLGQGGNYGYTF. The CDR3 DNA follows: TGTGCCAGCAGCTTGGGGCAGGGCGGGAACTATGGCTACACCTTC.